Reported below is one T cell receptor beta chain. The CDR3 spans 17 residues. V lost 5 bases, J lost 5 bases, and 16 bases stayed unmatched. Germline CDR1 MDHEN, CDR2 SYDVKM. TCRdb independently ran MiXCR on the RT-PCR reads; one entry per CDR3 protein. The repertoire consists of about 680,000 distinct CDR3 sequences, with 14% occurring once and the leading ten covering 3.6%. The chain couples TRBV28 to TRBJ1-1; TRBD1 matches 8 bases. Sequenced material: memory CD4+ T cells from blood. The receptor was isolated from a female donor in good health, serving as a healthy control. CDR3 bases: TGTGCCAGCAGTCCCTACGCTTACAGGGGGAAGGGTACTGAAGCTTTCTTT. It specifies CASSPYAYRGKGTEAFF.